Shown below are 15 T cell receptor beta chains from a single sample sequenced in a study of T cells in Graves' hyperthyroidism and ophthalmopathy. The investigators amplified TCR beta CDR3 regions from RNA transcripts. The study used the HTBI primer set for a first-round RT-PCR of the TCR CDR3. TCRdb fed the multiplex PCR reads into MiXCR, producing one record per CDR3 protein. The table includes some 350,000 distinct CDR3 sequences, 15% to 18% detected once. Sequenced sample: blood. All receptors derive from a young woman with Graves' hyperthyroidism that later progressed to Graves' ophthalmopathy.

The chain joins TRBV4-1 to TRBJ2-7; 10 bases map to TRBD2. The V gene end was trimmed by 3 bases and the J gene end by 4 bases; junction bases not matched to a gene: 6. Germline CDR1 is MGHRA and CDR2 is YSYEKL. The CDR3 loop spans 15 amino acids. DNA of the CDR3: TGCGCCAGCAGCCACCCACTAGCGGGATTATACGAGCAGTACTTC. It encodes CASSHPLAGLYEQYF.

This clonotype was recorded many times. CDR3 in DNA: TGTGCCAGCTCCTCGGGACAGGGGGCGTTCTACGAGCAGTACTTC. It codes for CASSSGQGAFYEQYF. This chain uses TRBV12-3 or TRBV12-4 with TRBJ2-7, with 12 positions matching TRBD1. The CDR3 contains 15 residues. V dropped 8 bases and J dropped 3; count of bases not matched to a gene: 8.

The count of this clonotype is one. The gene calls are TRBV28 and TRBJ2-2, with no clear D. V dropped 11 bases and J dropped 0 bases, with 7 bases sitting between them. The CDR3 contains 12 residues. Germline CDR1 reads MDHEN; CDR2 reads SYDVKM. The CDR3, as DNA: TGTGCCGCACTAACGAACACCGGGGAGCTGTTTTTT. Translation: CAALTNTGELFF.

The sample holds a few counts of this clonotype. In DNA, the CDR3 is TGTGCCAGCAGGCTAGCGGGAGGTATCTACGAGCAGTACTTC. It is translated as CASRLAGGIYEQYF. This chain connects TRBV6-2 or TRBV6-3 to TRBJ2-7; 11 positions agree with TRBD2. Germline V lookup: CDR1 MNHEY, CDR2 SVGEGT. J was trimmed by 3 bases and V by 6 bases; bases with no gene match: 4. The CDR3 covers 14 residues.

As DNA, the CDR3 is TGTGCCAGCAGTTTACCGGAAGGTGGGCCCCGGGAGCAGTACTTC. This gives the protein CASSLPEGGPREQYF. The chain joins TRBV12-3 or TRBV12-4 to TRBJ2-7; D remains unclear. The CDR3 has 15 amino acids. Trimming took off 2 bases at V and 7 bases at J, with 18 bases between the two ends.

As concerns this clonotype: A much larger clone lies a single base off, so this may be a read error. The chain carries TRBV30 and TRBJ1-5; the match to TRBD1 covers 8 bases. The germline V gene encodes CDR1 GTSNPN and CDR2 SVGIG (reference sequence). This CDR3 has 13 amino acids. The DNA of the CDR3 is TGTGCCTGGACGACAGGGGACAATCAGCGCCAGCATTTT. The encoded protein is CAWTTGDNQRQHF. The full variable domain, with the rest looked up from reference TRBV30 and TRBJ1-5, is SQTIHQWPATLVQPVGSPLSLECTVEGTSNPNLYWYRQAAGRGLQLLFYSVGIGQISSEVPQNLSASRPQDRQFILSSKKLLLSDSGFYLCAWTTGDNQRQHFGDGTRLSIL.

This clonotype was counted ten times or more. This rearrangement joins TRBV30 to TRBJ2-3; 9 positions agree with TRBD1. The germline CDR1 and CDR2 sequences are GTSNPN and SVGIG (reference sequence). The CDR3 spans 13 residues. With 1 base clipped from V and 6 bases from J, the junction kept 2 bases outside the gene matches. CDR3 region: CAWSAGTGDTQYF. The CDR3 nucleotides read TGTGCCTGGAGTGCAGGGACAGGGGATACGCAGTATTTT.

This clonotype has a handful of counts. This rearrangement joins TRBV7-9 to TRBJ2-6; 7 positions agree with TRBD1. Germline trimming cut 6 bases from V and 1 base from J; bases unmatched to any gene: 6. This CDR3 is 16 amino acids long. Germline assignment: CDR1 SEHNR and CDR2 FQNEAQ (reference sequence). This CDR3 is CASRRSRGSGANVLTF. CDR3 nucleotides: TGTGCCAGCAGACGTTCCAGGGGGTCTGGGGCCAACGTCCTGACTTTC.

As concerns this clonotype: A read error is possible here, since a much larger clone lies one base away. The chain joins TRBV7-9 to TRBJ2-1; D uncertain. This CDR3 contains 13 residues. Germline-derived CDR1 and CDR2 are SEHNR and FQNEAQ (reference sequence). In DNA form, the CDR3 reads TGTGCCAGCAGCTCCAGACCATCCAATAAGCAGTTCTTC. This encodes CASSSRPSNKQFF.

This clonotype was seen more than once but under ten times. J is TRBJ2-2 and V is TRBV28; D is unclear. V shed 0 bases and J shed 5 bases, with 7 bases lying between them. Germline V CDR1 and CDR2: MDHEN, SYDVKM. The CDR3 contains 14 residues. The CDR3, as DNA: TGTGCCAGCAGTTTATGGGCCAGAACCGGGGAGCTGTTTTTT. This translates into CASSLWARTGELFF.

To note about this clonotype: This sequence may be a read error, since a much larger clone differs from it by one base. The V gene is TRBV10-3, the J gene TRBJ2-7, with D possibly matching TRBD1 (7 bases). The closer fit of TRBJ2-1 to the DNA end suggests the J call may be wrong. The CDR3 runs to 14 residues. The germline gives CDR1 ENHRY, CDR2 SYGVKD. Here the CDR3 reads CAISAGGGGNEQFF. In nucleotides, the CDR3 is TGTGCCATCAGTGCAGGAGGGGGCGGGAACGAGCAGTTCTTC.

This clonotype was counted many times. V usage is TRBV6-1 and J usage is TRBJ1-1; 7 positions match TRBD1. J gave up 4 bases and V 11 bases, and 19 bases lay outside the gene matches. The CDR3 runs 16 residues. Germline CDR1 is MNHNS and CDR2 is SASEGT. The CDR3 DNA sequence: TGTGCCGCCCGTTACCCCCCAGGGGGAGGAATCACTGAAGCTTTCTTT. Translated, it gives CAARYPPGGGITEAFF.

The rearrangement links TRBV20-1 to TRBJ1-2; TRBD1 agrees at 8 bases. This CDR3 contains 13 residues. J was trimmed by 8 bases and V by 6 bases; bases with no gene match: 11. Germline loops: CDR1 DFQATT, CDR2 SNEGSKA (reference sequence). The CDR3 DNA sequence: TGCAGTGCGATAACAGGGGGTCGCGTCGGCTACACCTTC. It encodes CSAITGGRVGYTF.

This clonotype showed up just a few times. This chain joins TRBV20-1 and TRBJ1-6; 7 positions agree with TRBD1. Germline V lookup: CDR1 DFQATT, CDR2 SNEGSKA (reference sequence). This CDR3 is built from 16 residues. Losses at the gene ends were 0 bases for V and 10 bases for J; bases not matched to a gene: 12. The CDR3 bases are TGCAGTGCTAGAGATGGCCGAACAGGGGTGATGTCACCCCTCCACTTT. This sequence encodes CSARDGRTGVMSPLHF.

Only a few counts were recorded for this clonotype. The chain is built from TRBV29-1 and TRBJ2-5; D may be TRBD1 (5 bases). The CDR3 extends over 13 amino acids. Germline CDR1 SQVTM, CDR2 ANQGSEA. V was cut by 4 bases and J by 5 bases, with 14 bases left in between. The CDR3 is CSVASGFGETQYF. The CDR3 bases are TGCAGCGTTGCCTCAGGGTTTGGGGAGACCCAGTACTTC. The full variable domain, with the rest looked up from reference TRBV29-1 and TRBJ2-5, is SAVISQKPSRDICQRGTSLTIQCQVDSQVTMMFWYRQQPGQSLTLIATANQGSEATYESGFVIDKFPISRPNLTFSTLTVSNMSPEDSSIYLCSVASGFGETQYFGPGTRLLVL.